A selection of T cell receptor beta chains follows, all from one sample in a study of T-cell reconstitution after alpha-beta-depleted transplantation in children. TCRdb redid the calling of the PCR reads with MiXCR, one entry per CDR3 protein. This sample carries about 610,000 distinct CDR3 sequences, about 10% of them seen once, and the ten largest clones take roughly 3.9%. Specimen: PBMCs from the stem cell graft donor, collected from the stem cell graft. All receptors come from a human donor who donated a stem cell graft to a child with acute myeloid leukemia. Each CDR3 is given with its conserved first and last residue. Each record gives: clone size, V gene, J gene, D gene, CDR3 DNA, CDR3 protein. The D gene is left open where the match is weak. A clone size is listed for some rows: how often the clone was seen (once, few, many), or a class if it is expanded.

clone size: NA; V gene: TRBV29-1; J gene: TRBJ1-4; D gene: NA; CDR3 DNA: TGCAGCATGGCGGGGGTAGGGGAAAAACTGTTTTTT; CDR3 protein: CSMAGVGEKLFF
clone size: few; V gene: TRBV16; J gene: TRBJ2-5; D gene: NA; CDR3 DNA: TGTGCCAGCAGTCGTCCACCGGGGAGGGAGACCCAGTACTTC; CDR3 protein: CASSRPPGRETQYF
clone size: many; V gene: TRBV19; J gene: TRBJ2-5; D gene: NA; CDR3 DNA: TGTGCCAGTAACGCGGGCATGTACCAAGAGACCCAGTACTTC; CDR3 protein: CASNAGMYQETQYF
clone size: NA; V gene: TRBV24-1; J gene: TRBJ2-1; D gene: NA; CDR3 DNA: TGTGCCACCAGTGAAGGGTACAATGAGCAGTTCTTC; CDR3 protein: CATSEGYNEQFF
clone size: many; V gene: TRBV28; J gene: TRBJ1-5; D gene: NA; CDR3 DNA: TGTGCCAGCAGCTCTAACGTTCAGCCCCAGCATTTT; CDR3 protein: CASSSNVQPQHF
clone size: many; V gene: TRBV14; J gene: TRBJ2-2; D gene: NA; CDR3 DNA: TGTGCCAGCAGCCAAGATCGGAGGAGGGAGCTGTTTTTT; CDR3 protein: CASSQDRRRELFF
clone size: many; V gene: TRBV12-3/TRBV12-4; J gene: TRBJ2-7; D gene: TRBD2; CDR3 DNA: TGTGCCAGCAGTTCTGCCGGGACTAGCTACGAGCAGTACTTC; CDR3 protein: CASSSAGTSYEQYF
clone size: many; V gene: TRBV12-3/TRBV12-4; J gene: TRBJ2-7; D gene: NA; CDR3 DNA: TGTGCCAGCAGTCTGAACTTCTACGAGCAGTACTTC; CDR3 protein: CASSLNFYEQYF
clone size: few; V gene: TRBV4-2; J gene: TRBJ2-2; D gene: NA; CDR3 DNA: TGTGCCAGCAGCCAAGACGCCCCCCGGACTTTCGGGAACACCGGGGAGCTGTTTTTT; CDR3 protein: CASSQDAPRTFGNTGELFF
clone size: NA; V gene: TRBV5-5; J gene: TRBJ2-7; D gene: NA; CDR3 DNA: TGTGCCAGCAGCGGAAACAGGTTCGAGCAGTACTTC; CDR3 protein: CASSGNRFEQYF
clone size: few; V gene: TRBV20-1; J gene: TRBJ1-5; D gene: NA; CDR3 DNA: TGCAGTGTTTTAAGCAATCAGCCCCAGCATTTT; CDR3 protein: CSVLSNQPQHF
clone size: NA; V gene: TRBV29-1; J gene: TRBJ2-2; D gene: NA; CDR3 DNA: TGCAGCGTTGGGCTAGCGCACACCGGGGAGCTGTTTTTT; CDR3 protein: CSVGLAHTGELFF
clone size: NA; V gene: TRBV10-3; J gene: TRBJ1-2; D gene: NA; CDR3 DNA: TGTGCCATCAGTGCAGGGCAGTCGGGTGGTGGCACCTATGGCTACACCTTC; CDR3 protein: CAISAGQSGGGTYGYTF
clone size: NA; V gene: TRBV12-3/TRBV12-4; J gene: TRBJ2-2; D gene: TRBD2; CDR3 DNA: TGTGCCAGCAAGAAGCGGGAGGGGTCCGGGGAGCTGTTTTTT; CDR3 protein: CASKKREGSGELFF
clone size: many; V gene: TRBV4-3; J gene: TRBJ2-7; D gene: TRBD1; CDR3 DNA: TGCGCCAGCAGCCGGACAGGGAACTACGAGCAGTACTTC; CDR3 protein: CASSRTGNYEQYF
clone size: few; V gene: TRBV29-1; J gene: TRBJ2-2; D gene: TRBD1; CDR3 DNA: TGCAGCGTTGACCGGACAGGGGGTCGTGTCGGGGAGCTGTTTTTT; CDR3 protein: CSVDRTGGRVGELFF
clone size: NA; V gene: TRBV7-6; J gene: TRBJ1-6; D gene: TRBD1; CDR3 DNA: TGTGCCAGCAGCTTAGGAGGACAGGGGAGGAATTCACCCCTCCACTTT; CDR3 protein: CASSLGGQGRNSPLHF
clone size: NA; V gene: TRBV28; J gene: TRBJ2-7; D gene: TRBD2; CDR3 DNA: TGTGCCAGCAGCCTAGCGGGAGGGCCGGGCTACGAGCAGTACTTC; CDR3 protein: CASSLAGGPGYEQYF
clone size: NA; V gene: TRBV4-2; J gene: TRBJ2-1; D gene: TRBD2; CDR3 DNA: TGTGCCAGCAGCCAGGGTCCAGCGGGAGGGCCGAGTGAGCAGTTCTTC; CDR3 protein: CASSQGPAGGPSEQFF
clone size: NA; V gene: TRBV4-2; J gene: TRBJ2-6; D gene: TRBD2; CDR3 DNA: TGTGCCAGCAGCCAAGTTACTAGCGGGATAGGGACTGGGGCCAACGTCCTGACTTTC; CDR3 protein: CASSQVTSGIGTGANVLTF
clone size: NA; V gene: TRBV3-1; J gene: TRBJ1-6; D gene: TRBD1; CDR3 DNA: TGTGCCAGCAGCCAAGTCCTGGGACAGGGCAATTCACCCCTCCACTTT; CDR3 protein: CASSQVLGQGNSPLHF
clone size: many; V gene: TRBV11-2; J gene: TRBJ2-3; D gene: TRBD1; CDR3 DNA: TGTGCTAGCAGCTTAGGGACAGGGGGCACAGATACGCAGTATTTT; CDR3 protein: CASSLGTGGTDTQYF
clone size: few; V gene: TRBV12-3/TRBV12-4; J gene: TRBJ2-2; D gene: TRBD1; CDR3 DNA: TGTGCCCGCTGTTTAGGGATTGCCGGACAGGGGTTTAAAACCGGGGAGCTGTTTTTT; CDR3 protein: CARCLGIAGQGFKTGELFF
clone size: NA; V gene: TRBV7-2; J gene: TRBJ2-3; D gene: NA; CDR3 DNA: TGTGCCAGCAGCTCGCCGGGACTTGGGCGGTCGGATACGCAGTATTTT; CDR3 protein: CASSSPGLGRSDTQYF
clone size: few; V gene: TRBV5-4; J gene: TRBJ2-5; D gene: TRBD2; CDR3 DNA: TGTGCCAGCAGCTTGGAACAGGGGTGGGCTAGCGGGAGGGCCCAAGAGACCCAGTACTTC; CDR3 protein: CASSLEQGWASGRAQETQYF
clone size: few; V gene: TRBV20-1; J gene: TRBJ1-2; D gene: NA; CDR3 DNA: TGCAGTGCTAGAGTTCAGGACGAGGGAAGCTACACCTTC; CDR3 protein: CSARVQDEGSYTF
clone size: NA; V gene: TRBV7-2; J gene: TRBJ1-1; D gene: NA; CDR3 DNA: TGTGCCAGCAGCTTAGGGTTTGGGTCCTGGGGCACTGAAGCTTTCTTT; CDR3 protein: CASSLGFGSWGTEAFF
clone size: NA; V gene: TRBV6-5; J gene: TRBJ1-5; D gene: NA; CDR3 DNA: TGTGCCAGCACCCCAATGAGTAGCAATCAGCCCCAGCATTTT; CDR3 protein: CASTPMSSNQPQHF
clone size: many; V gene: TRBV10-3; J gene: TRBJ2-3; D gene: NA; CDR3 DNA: TGTGCCATCAGTGAGTCCCAGATCGAGGCAGATACGCAGTATTTT; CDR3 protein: CAISESQIEADTQYF
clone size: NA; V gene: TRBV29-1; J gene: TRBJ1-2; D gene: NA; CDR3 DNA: TGCAGCGTCCGAGGGACCGACTATGGCTACACCTTC; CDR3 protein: CSVRGTDYGYTF
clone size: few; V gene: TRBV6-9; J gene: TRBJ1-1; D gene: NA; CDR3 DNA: TGTGCCAGCAGTTATCCAGTGGGGGGCAACTTGGACACTGAAGCTTTCTTT; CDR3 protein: CASSYPVGGNLDTEAFF
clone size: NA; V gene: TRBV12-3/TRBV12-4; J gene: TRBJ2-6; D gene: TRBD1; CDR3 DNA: TGTGCCAGCCGCGACAGGGCTGGGGCCAACGTCCTGACTTTC; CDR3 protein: CASRDRAGANVLTF
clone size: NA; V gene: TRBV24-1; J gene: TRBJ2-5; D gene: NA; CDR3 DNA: TGTGCCACCAGTGAGGGCAGAGCAGGGGAGACCCAGTACTTC; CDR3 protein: CATSEGRAGETQYF
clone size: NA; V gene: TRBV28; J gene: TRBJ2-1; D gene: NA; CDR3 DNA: TGTGCCAGCAGTTGGACAGTTGAGCAGTTCTTC; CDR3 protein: CASSWTVEQFF
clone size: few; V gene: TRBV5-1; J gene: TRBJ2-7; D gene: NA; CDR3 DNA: TGCGCCAGCTCAAAGGGGTGGGAGCAGTACTTC; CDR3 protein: CASSKGWEQYF
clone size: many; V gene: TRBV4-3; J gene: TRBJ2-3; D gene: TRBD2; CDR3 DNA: TGCGCCAGCAGCCGGATAGCGGGGGCGACGCAGTATTTT; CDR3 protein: CASSRIAGATQYF
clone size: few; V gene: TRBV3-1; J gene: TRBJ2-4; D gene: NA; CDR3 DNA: TGTGCCAGCAGCCAAGCCACCGGGACCTCGGGCAGAAACATTCAGTACTTC; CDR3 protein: CASSQATGTSGRNIQYF
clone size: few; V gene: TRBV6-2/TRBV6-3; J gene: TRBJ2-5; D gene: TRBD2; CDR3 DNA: TGTGCCAGCAGATTTAGCGGGAGGGCCATTGAGGAGACCCAGTACTTC; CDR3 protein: CASRFSGRAIEETQYF
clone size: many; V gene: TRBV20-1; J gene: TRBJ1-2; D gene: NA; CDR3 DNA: TGCAGTGCTAATGGTTTAACCTACGGCTACACCTTC; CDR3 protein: CSANGLTYGYTF
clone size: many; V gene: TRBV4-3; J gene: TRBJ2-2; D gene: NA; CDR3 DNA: TGCGCCAGCAGCCAAACAGGGTCGAACACCGGGGAGCTGTTTTTT; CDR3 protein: CASSQTGSNTGELFF
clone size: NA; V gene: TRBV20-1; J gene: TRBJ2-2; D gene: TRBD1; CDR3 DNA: TGCAGTGCTAGTCCAGGGGGCTACACCGGGGAGCTGTTTTTT; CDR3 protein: CSASPGGYTGELFF
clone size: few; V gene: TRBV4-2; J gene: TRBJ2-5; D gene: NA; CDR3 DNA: TGTGCCAGCAGCCAAGTAGGGACGGCAAACCAAGAGACCCAGTACTTC; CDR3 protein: CASSQVGTANQETQYF
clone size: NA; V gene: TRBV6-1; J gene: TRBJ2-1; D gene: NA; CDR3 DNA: TGTGCCAGCCGTCTGTGGCCCAGGTCCTACAATGAGCAGTTCTTC; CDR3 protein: CASRLWPRSYNEQFF
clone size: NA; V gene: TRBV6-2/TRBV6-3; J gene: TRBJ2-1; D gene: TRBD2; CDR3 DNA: TGTGCCAGCAGTTCTTACCCGAGCGGGACTTCCCAATCGAGCTCCTACAATGAGCAGTTCTTC; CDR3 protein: CASSSYPSGTSQSSSYNEQFF
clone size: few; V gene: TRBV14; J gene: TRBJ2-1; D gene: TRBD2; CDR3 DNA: TGTGCCAGCAGCCAAGTAGGAGCGGGAGGGTCGCAGTTCTTC; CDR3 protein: CASSQVGAGGSQFF
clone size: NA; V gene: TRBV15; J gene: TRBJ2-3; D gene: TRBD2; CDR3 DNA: TGTGCCACCAGGGTCGGTACTAGCGGGAGGAGGGCAGATACGCAGTATTTT; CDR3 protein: CATRVGTSGRRADTQYF
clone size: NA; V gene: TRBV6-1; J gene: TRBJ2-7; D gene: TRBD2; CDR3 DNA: TGTGCCAGCAGCCTGACTAGCGTCCTAGCGTCCTACGAGCAGTACTTC; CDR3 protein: CASSLTSVLASYEQYF
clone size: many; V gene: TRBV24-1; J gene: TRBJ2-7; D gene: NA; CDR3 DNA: TGTGCCACCAGTGACCCGACCAGATTATACGAGCAGTACTTC; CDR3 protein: CATSDPTRLYEQYF
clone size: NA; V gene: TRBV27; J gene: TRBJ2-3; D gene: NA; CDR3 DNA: TGTGCCAGCAGTTTATCGGCTAGGGGGACAGATACGCAGTATTTT; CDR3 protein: CASSLSARGTDTQYF
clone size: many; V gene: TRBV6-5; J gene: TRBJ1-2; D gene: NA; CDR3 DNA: TGTGCCAGCAGTTACTCTACAGACTTCCACTATGGCTACACCTTC; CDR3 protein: CASSYSTDFHYGYTF
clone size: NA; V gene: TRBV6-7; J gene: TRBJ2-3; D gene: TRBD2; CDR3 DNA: TGTGCCAGCAGTTCCTCCAGGGGACTAGCGGGAGGTTACACAGATACGCAGTATTTT; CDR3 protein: CASSSSRGLAGGYTDTQYF
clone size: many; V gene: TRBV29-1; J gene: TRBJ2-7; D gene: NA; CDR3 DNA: TGCAGCGTTCGGTCAGGGTCGGACGAGCAGTACTTC; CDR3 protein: CSVRSGSDEQYF
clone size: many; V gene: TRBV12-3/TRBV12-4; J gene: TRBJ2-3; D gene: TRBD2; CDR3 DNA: TGTGCCAGCAGTTCTAGCGGGAGCACAGATACGCAGTATTTT; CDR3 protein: CASSSSGSTDTQYF
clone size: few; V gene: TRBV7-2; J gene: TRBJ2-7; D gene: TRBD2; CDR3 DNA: TGTGCCAGCAGCCGGAGCGGGGACCTCTACGAGCAGTACTTC; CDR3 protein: CASSRSGDLYEQYF
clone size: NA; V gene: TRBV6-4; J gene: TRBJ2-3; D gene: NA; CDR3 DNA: TGTGCCAGCAGTCGGACGGTAACAGATACGCAGTATTTT; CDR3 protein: CASSRTVTDTQYF